The 32 T cell receptor beta chains below come from one sample, sequenced in a study of T-cell memory formation after mild COVID-19 listed by TCRdb under 2021. Library method: 5' RACE. Sequencing used an Illumina NovaSeq 6000. In-frame beta chains were kept once TCRdb had trimmed the public reads at Q25 with fastp and called clones with MiXCR. When rows share a CDR3 protein, they turn into one entry using the most common DNA and genes. The sample table holds just over 300,000 distinct CDR3 sequences, of which roughly 19% were seen once. The top ten clones comprise 20% to 25% of the sample. What was sequenced was PBMCs or a T cell subset sorted from them (not recorded which). The receptors here all came from a man younger than 35 who had mild COVID-19 (a few samples of this study predate the infection). The sample titles of this study are shuffled in the database, so cell type and time point are left out; the donor was told from shared clones.

This chain links TRBV6-5 with TRBJ1-1; D is undetermined. The CDR3 contains 13 residues. Germline-derived CDR1 and CDR2 are MNHEY and SVGAGI. Trimming cost V 2 bases and J 10 bases, with 14 bases left between them. The CDR3 bases are TGTGCCAGCAGTTACCTAGAATCGGGGAGAGCTTTCTTT. Translation gives CASSYLESGRAFF.

This chain uses TRBV14 with TRBJ2-7, with 9 bases identical to TRBD1. The CDR3 runs 14 residues. Losses at the gene ends were 7 bases for V and 2 bases for J; bases not matched to a gene: 6. Germline V gene data show CDR1 as SGHDN and CDR2 as FVKESK. The CDR3 loop reads CASTPGQGPYEQYF. The CDR3 nucleotides read TGTGCCAGCACCCCGGGACAGGGTCCCTACGAGCAGTACTTC.

This chain uses TRBV12-3 or TRBV12-4 with TRBJ1-6; D not certain. The CDR3 has 14 residues. Trimming pared 1 base from V and 4 bases from J, leaving 5 bases between. In nucleotides, the CDR3 is TGTGCCAGCAGTTTAGGCACTTATAATTCACCCCTCCACTTT. Translating gives CASSLGTYNSPLHF.

V and J are TRBV3-1 and TRBJ2-3, with D possibly TRBD2 on 7 matching bases. The CDR3 spans 15 residues. V dropped 5 bases and J dropped 0 bases, with 12 bases sitting between them. Germline V gene lookup returns CDR1 LGHDT and CDR2 YNNKEL (reference sequence). The CDR3 region has the DNA TGTGCCAGCAGCGACCGGGGGGCTAGCACAGATACGCAGTATTTT. As protein: CASSDRGASTDTQYF.

This clonotype was seen more than once but under ten times. This chain links TRBV25-1 with TRBJ2-3, with 9 nucleotides matching TRBD2. The CDR3 totals 14 residues. Germline CDR1 is MGHDK and CDR2 is SYGVNS. V was pared by 9 bases and J by 2 bases, with 6 bases of the junction left unmatched. CDR3 region: CARMTSGDTDTQYF. The CDR3 region has the DNA TGTGCCAGGATGACTAGCGGTGACACAGATACGCAGTATTTT.

The gene calls are TRBV7-2 and TRBJ1-3; no clear D. There are 15 residues in the CDR3. V gave up 5 bases and J gave up 0 bases, with 11 bases separating them. Germline assignment: CDR1 SGHTA and CDR2 FQGNSA. DNA for the CDR3: TGTGCCAGCAGCATTGAAGCGGACTCTGGAAACACCATATATTTT. This codes for CASSIEADSGNTIYF.

This clonotype was seen more than once but under ten times. This sequence joins TRBV2 and TRBJ1-2, with TRBD1 matching over 9 bases. The CDR3 has 12 residues. Germline V gene lookup returns CDR1 SNHLY and CDR2 FYNNEI. V lost 6 bases and J lost 7; bases outside the gene matches: 3. The CDR3: CASRDRGGGYTF. CDR3 coding DNA: TGTGCCAGCAGGGACAGGGGAGGTGGCTACACCTTC.

The chain carries TRBV7-9 and TRBJ1-2; a weak D match, TRBD1 (6 bases). The CDR3 loop spans 11 amino acids. The V and J ends lost 5 bases and 10 bases respectively, with 11 bases between them. The germline gives CDR1 SEHNR, CDR2 FQNEAQ (reference sequence). This chain's CDR3 is CASSVTGNYTF. As DNA, the CDR3 is TGTGCCAGCAGCGTCACAGGGAACTACACCTTC.

This clonotype was observed a few times. The chain has TRBV4-1 and TRBJ2-6, with a weak D call TRBD2 (6 bases). CDR1 and CDR2 from the germline V gene are MGHRA and YSYEKL. This CDR3 region has 16 residues. Trimming pared 0 bases from V and 2 bases from J, leaving 8 bases between. CDR3 sequence (DNA): TGCGCCAGCAGCCAAGATTGGAGGGCTGGGGCCAACGTCCTGACTTTC. As protein: CASSQDWRAGANVLTF.

This clonotype was observed a single time. The V gene is TRBV5-1, the J gene TRBJ2-7; D is uncertain. With 0 bases removed from V and 7 bases from J, the gap between germline ends came to 8 bases. The CDR3 contains 12 residues. CDR1 SGHRS and CDR2 YFSETQ come from the germline V gene. CDR3 region: CASSLGGREQYF. The CDR3 DNA follows: TGCGCCAGCAGCTTGGGGGGTCGGGAGCAGTACTTC. The full variable domain, its missing parts supplied by reference TRBV5-1 and TRBJ2-7, is KAGVTQTPRYLIKTRGQQVTLSCSPISGHRSVSWYQQTPGQGLQFLFEYFSETQRNKGNFPGRFSGRQFSNSRSEMNVSTLELGDSALYLCASSLGGREQYFGPGTRLTVT.

The J gene is TRBJ2-3, the V gene TRBV6-5; TRBD1 might be the D (5 bases). Germline CDR1 and CDR2: MNHEY and SVGAGI. The germline V and J ends were trimmed by 7 bases and 4 bases, with 12 bases remaining between them. The CDR3 is 13 amino acids. CDR3 sequence: CASKTTGADTQYF. In DNA form, the CDR3 reads TGTGCCAGCAAAACCACAGGCGCAGATACGCAGTATTTT.

In this sample, this clonotype turned up a few times. This chain links TRBV6-1 with TRBJ1-2; TRBD1 matches 7 bases. This CDR3 comprises 15 residues. V gave up 5 bases and J gave up 5 bases; unmatched junction bases: 11. Germline V gene lookup returns CDR1 MNHNS and CDR2 SASEGT. The CDR3 reads CASSWTGTVFYGYTF. Here the CDR3 DNA reads TGTGCCAGCAGTTGGACAGGAACCGTTTTTTATGGCTACACCTTC.

This clonotype was recorded a few times. This chain links TRBV9 with TRBJ2-5, with 9 nucleotides matching TRBD2. J lost 4 bases, V lost 0 bases, and 10 bases had no gene match. Germline V CDR1 and CDR2: SGDLS, YYNGEE. The CDR3 loop spans 17 amino acids. Written as DNA, the CDR3 is TGTGCCAGCAGCGTAGGGGCTAGCGGGGATCCGCGAGAGACCCAGTACTTC. Its translation: CASSVGASGDPRETQYF.

This chain uses TRBV5-5 with TRBJ2-3; the D is unclear. Germline CDR1 and CDR2: SGHKS and YYEKEE (reference sequence). CDR3 length: 14 amino acids. Trimming took 4 bases from V and 4 from J, leaving 13 bases between them. CDR3 loop: CASSRALSSDTQYF. The CDR3 DNA sequence: TGTGCCAGCAGCCGGGCCCTGAGTTCAGATACGCAGTATTTT.

A single count supports this clonotype. This sequence joins TRBV6-1 and TRBJ1-2; 8 bases are shared with TRBD1. V lost 3 bases and J lost 4; bases outside the gene matches: 7. Per germline, CDR1 MNHNS and CDR2 SASEGT. CDR3 length equals 15 residues. The DNA of the CDR3 is TGTGCCAGCAGTGATCGAGACAGGGGACCCTATGGCTACACCTTC. This encodes CASSDRDRGPYGYTF.

This clonotype appeared once. J is TRBJ1-5 and V is TRBV19, with D maybe TRBD1 (5 bases). Germline V lookup: CDR1 LNHDA, CDR2 SQIVND (reference sequence). With 3 bases removed from V and 7 bases from J, the gap between germline ends came to 10 bases. This CDR3 is 13 amino acids long. The CDR3 reads CASSIQGSQPQHF. CDR3 in DNA: TGTGCCAGTAGTATTCAGGGTTCGCAGCCCCAGCATTTT.

V usage is TRBV20-1 and J usage is TRBJ2-1, with TRBD1 matching over 8 bases. V trimming: 3 bases; J trimming: 2 bases; junction bases outside the gene matches: 9. Per the germline V gene, CDR1 is DFQATT and CDR2 is SNEGSKA (reference sequence). The CDR3 runs 16 residues. In DNA form, the CDR3 reads TGCAGTGCTAGGGGGACGGGACAGGTGGCCTACAATGAGCAGTTCTTC. This translates into CSARGTGQVAYNEQFF.

This chain connects TRBV11-2 to TRBJ1-1; 8 bases agree with TRBD1. Trimming took 1 base from V and 3 from J; bases not matched to a gene: 1. The CDR3 contains 14 residues. Per germline, CDR1 SGHAT and CDR2 FQNNGV. CDR3 nucleotide sequence: TGTGCCAGCAGCTTAGCAGGGGGCCACACTGAAGCTTTCTTT. Its protein is CASSLAGGHTEAFF.

This clonotype has ten or more counts. CDR3 amino acids: CAWENSGGFYEQYF. The CDR3 DNA follows: TGTGCCTGGGAGAATAGCGGGGGCTTTTACGAGCAGTACTTC. The chain couples TRBV30 to TRBJ2-7; 9 bases map to TRBD2. From germline, CDR1 is GTSNPN and CDR2 SVGIG (reference sequence). The CDR3 has 14 amino acids. The V segment lost 5 bases and the J segment 4 bases; nucleotides outside the gene matches: 9.

There are a few counts of this clonotype. The chain combines TRBV6-5 with TRBJ2-2, with D perhaps given as TRBD1 or TRBD2 (5 bases each). The CDR3 is 17 amino acids. The V end lost 2 bases, the J end lost 1 base, and 14 bases lay between the germline ends. CDR1 MNHEY and CDR2 SVGAGI come from the germline V gene. For the CDR3, the DNA is TGTGCCAGCAGTTACGGGACGGCGCTGGGGAACACCGGGGAGCTGTTTTTT. Translation gives CASSYGTALGNTGELFF.

The V and J genes are TRBV12-3 or TRBV12-4 and TRBJ2-2; D possibly corresponds to TRBD2 (7 bases). This CDR3 has 15 residues. V gave up 6 bases and J gave up 6 bases, with 17 bases separating them. The CDR3 nucleotides are TGTGCCAGCAGAACCCCGGGGGGCCCCGCCGGGGAGCTGTTTTTT. Translation gives CASRTPGGPAGELFF.

The chain links TRBV29-1 to TRBJ2-5; D is unresolved. Trimming took off 8 bases at V and 5 bases at J, with 18 bases between the two ends. The germline V gene has CDR1 SQVTM and CDR2 ANQGSEA. The length of the CDR3 is 13 residues. The CDR3 DNA sequence: TGCAGCTTCGGGTACCGGAGTGGGGAGACCCAGTACTTC. Its protein is CSFGYRSGETQYF.

The chain links TRBV12-3 or TRBV12-4 to TRBJ1-4; a weak D match, TRBD1 (6 bases). This CDR3 is built from 14 residues. Trimming cost V 6 bases and J 0 bases, with 8 bases left between them. The DNA of the CDR3 is TGTGCCAGCAGCCACAGGGCAACTAATGAAAAACTGTTTTTT. Its protein product is CASSHRATNEKLFF.

This clonotype was seen a few times. The chain carries TRBV4-1 and TRBJ1-2, with a possible D match to TRBD1 (5 bases). CDR3 length: 13 amino acids. CDR1 is MGHRA, CDR2 YSYEKL, per germline. Trimming left V 3 bases short and J 8 bases short, with 13 bases between. The CDR3 sequence: CASSHETGVGYTF. DNA for the CDR3: TGCGCCAGCAGCCATGAAACAGGTGTGGGCTACACCTTC.

The table lists this clonotype with many counts. This chain connects TRBV7-9 to TRBJ2-3; D is unresolved. The CDR3 is 10 residues long. V was cut by 8 bases and J by 6 bases, with 6 bases left in between. Germline CDR1 and CDR2: SEHNR and FQNEAQ (reference sequence). The CDR3 protein is CASLADTQYF. The CDR3 DNA follows: TGTGCCAGCTTGGCGGATACGCAGTATTTT.

The chain carries TRBV11-1 and TRBJ2-1; either TRBD1 or TRBD2 may supply D (6 bases each). Germline CDR1 reads SGHAT; CDR2 reads FQDESV (reference sequence). The CDR3 runs 13 residues. V was cut by 0 bases and J by 12 bases, with 12 bases left in between. The CDR3 reads CASSLAGGGGQFF. In DNA form, the CDR3 reads TGTGCCAGCAGCTTAGCCGGAGGGGGAGGGCAGTTCTTC.

The chain employs TRBV7-2 and TRBJ1-4, with D maybe TRBD1 (5 bases). This CDR3 has 15 amino acids. V was clipped by 1 base and J by 11 bases, with 17 bases between them. The germline gives CDR1 SGHTA, CDR2 FQGNSA. CDR3 nucleotides: TGTGCCAGCAGCTTAGAAGGGGCTTCACATGCGAAACTGTTTTTT. Translated, it gives CASSLEGASHAKLFF.

This clonotype was detected ten times or more. This rearrangement joins TRBV27 to TRBJ2-7; no clear D. The CDR3 is 13 residues long. Germline V gene data show CDR1 as MNHEY and CDR2 as SMNVEV (reference sequence). Trimming pared 3 bases from V and 6 bases from J, leaving 12 bases between. The CDR3 sequence is CASSFEQMGEQYF. The CDR3, as DNA: TGTGCCAGCAGTTTCGAACAGATGGGCGAGCAGTACTTC.

This clonotype has a handful of counts. J is TRBJ1-2 and V is TRBV7-3; D unclear. Between the trimmed V and J ends, which lost 4 bases and 8 bases, there was a span of 20 bases. The V gene's germline CDR1 is SGHTA and CDR2 FQGTGA. This CDR3 is 15 amino acids long. The CDR3 DNA sequence: TGTGCCAGCAGCTCCCCACCAGACTGTGGAGAGGGCTACACCTTC. Residues: CASSSPPDCGEGYTF.

CDR3 coding DNA: TGTGCCAGCAGCCCTGCGGGGGCATCCCGCAATGAGCAGTTCTTC. Translating it yields CASSPAGASRNEQFF. The V call is TRBV9, the J call TRBJ2-1, with TRBD2 as a possible D gene (7 bases). CDR1 SGDLS and CDR2 YYNGEE come from the germline V gene. V was shortened by 4 bases and J by 6 bases, with 17 bases between the two germline ends. This CDR3 contains 15 residues.

This clonotype was seen a handful of times. The gene calls are TRBV5-6 and TRBJ1-6; TRBD1 agrees at 9 bases. Germline assignment: CDR1 SGHDT and CDR2 YYEEEE. The CDR3 consists of 16 residues. With 6 bases clipped from V and 8 bases from J, the junction kept 12 bases outside the gene matches. This CDR3 is CASTQRTGAMHSPLHF. The CDR3 DNA sequence: TGTGCCAGCACCCAACGGACAGGGGCGATGCATTCACCCCTCCACTTT.

The table lists this clonotype with many counts. This sequence joins TRBV12-3 or TRBV12-4 and TRBJ2-3, with D unclear. The CDR3 has 12 amino acids. The V and J ends lost 7 bases and 2 bases respectively, with 7 bases between them. The CDR3 loop is CASTTLTDTQYF. DNA for the CDR3: TGTGCCAGCACAACCCTCACAGATACGCAGTATTTT.